The entry below gives a single T cell receptor beta chain sequence along with its context. These data belong to a study of blood T cell repertoires in COVID-19. About the research overall: PBMCs, B-cell-depleted T cells, or T cells provided the cDNA or gDNA that made up the material.

Assay: immunoSEQ multiplex PCR; the TCRdb copy retains only in-frame clones and omits some. The table records fewer than 200,000 clones, 65% to 85% of them present only once. The V gene lost 2 bases and the J gene lost 5 bases, with 9 bases spanning the gap. Per germline, CDR1 KGHSH and CDR2 LQKENI. This CDR3 spans 13 amino acids. The study recruited people aged about 18 to 95 years across around 24 US areas. Specimen: PBMCs or T cells enriched from blood (not recorded which). The receptor comes from a woman between 45 and 60 years old in a cohort exposed to, infected with or recovered from COVID-19 (not recorded which). V is TRBV18 and J is TRBJ1-1; D is unclear. CDR3 residues: CASSPKRETEAFF. The DNA for the CDR3 is TGTGCCAGCTCACCAAAGAGGGAAACTGAAGCTTTCTTT.